This T cell receptor (beta chain) stems from a study of blood T cell repertoires in COVID-19. Across the study: Samples of COVID-19 (acute and convalescent) were obtained from the United States, Italy and Spain. In each case, the material was cDNA or gDNA derived from T cells, B-cell-depleted T cells, or PBMCs.

Methods used by the authors: The assay estimated nucleated cells by amplifying reference gene primers. Clones were read by immunoSEQ multiplex PCR, and TCRdb kept only the in-frame ones, dropping some. V and J calls and clone size are as listed in that table; D and trimming were resolved from the DNA. The sample consists of some 260,000 clones, roughly 84% of them appearing once. This CDR3 has 15 amino acids. Trimming at V came to 3 bases and at J to 4 bases, leaving 7 bases not matched to a gene. Germline-derived CDR1 and CDR2 are SEHNR and FQNEAQ (reference sequence). Material for sequencing was peripheral blood. The chain employs TRBV7-9 and TRBJ1-2, with 8 bases matching TRBD1. The sequence was obtained from a woman between 40 and 50 years old with active or convalescent COVID-19. The CDR3 sequence: CASSFPGQATYGYTF. Here the CDR3 DNA reads TGTGCCAGCAGCTTTCCGGGACAGGCAACCTATGGCTACACCTTC.